One sample yielded the 25 T cell receptor beta chains listed below, sequenced in a study of memory CD8 T cells in hepatitis C reinfection. Measured with immunoSEQ multiplex PCR; TCRdb has only the in-frame clones, and not every one. Among more than 35,000 clones listed, roughly 90% were seen once. Time point reported: peak reinfection, 3 to 8 weeks after reinfection detection. The sorted cells went straight to TCR sequencing with no prior in vitro expansion. Material: naive CD8+ T cells sorted from blood. All receptors come from a man aged 18-30 years with hepatitis C virus infection.

The CDR3, as DNA: TGTGCCAGCAGTCTACAGGGGGAGGACGAGCAGTACTTC. This sequence encodes CASSLQGEDEQYF. The chain couples TRBV7-9 to TRBJ2-7; TRBD1 aligns across 8 bases. CDR3 length: 13 residues. CDR1 SEHNR and CDR2 FQNEAQ come from the germline V gene (reference sequence). The V and J ends lost 6 bases and 5 bases, in that order; junction bases with no gene match: 6.

The gene calls are TRBV27 and TRBJ1-1, with D maybe TRBD1 (6 bases). Germline CDR1 reads MNHEY; CDR2 reads SMNVEV (reference sequence). Between the trimmed V and J ends, which lost 5 bases and 0 bases, there was a span of 22 bases. The CDR3 is 18 amino acids. The DNA of the CDR3 is TGTGCCAGCAGTAAATGGTATGCGACAGGACGGATGAACACTGAAGCTTTCTTT. It translates to CASSKWYATGRMNTEAFF.

The J gene is TRBJ2-1, the V gene TRBV27, with no clear D. CDR3 length: 15 amino acids. V lost 7 bases and J lost 4, with 17 bases in between. Per the germline V gene, CDR1 is MNHEY and CDR2 is SMNVEV (reference sequence). CDR3 sequence reads: CASTHGGTSYNEQFF. The CDR3 nucleotides are TGTGCCAGCACCCATGGCGGAACCAGTTACAATGAGCAGTTCTTC.

The V and J genes are TRBV2 and TRBJ2-5, with D possibly TRBD2 on 6 matching bases. The V end was cut by 3 bases, the J end by 11 bases, with 22 bases between. The CDR3 loop spans 15 amino acids. Germline lookup yields CDR1 SNHLY and CDR2 FYNNEI. The CDR3 bases are TGTGCCAGCAGTGAGGAGGGCGGCAACACCTCCGGGCAGTACTTC. Its translation is CASSEEGGNTSGQYF.

This sequence joins TRBV5-5 and TRBJ2-1, with D tentatively TRBD2 (6 bases). The CDR3 loop spans 16 amino acids. V lost 1 base and J lost 4, with 15 bases in between. From germline, CDR1 is SGHKS and CDR2 YYEKEE (reference sequence). CDR3 region: CASSLWATSLYNEQFF. The CDR3 bases are TGTGCCAGCAGCTTGTGGGCCACTAGCCTATACAATGAGCAGTTCTTC.

The table lists this clone with a few counts. This chain links TRBV7-9 with TRBJ2-1, with D possibly TRBD2 on 5 matching bases. The V and J ends lost 2 bases and 0 bases respectively, with 11 bases between them. Germline values: CDR1 SEHNR, CDR2 FQNEAQ (reference sequence). The CDR3 is 16 amino acids. In DNA form, the CDR3 reads TGTGCCAGCAGCTTATCGACTACCGTCTCCTACAATGAGCAGTTCTTC. Its translation is CASSLSTTVSYNEQFF.

This chain joins TRBV4-1 and TRBJ2-3; tentative D call: TRBD1 (5 bases). The CDR3 covers 16 residues. Trimming removed 5 bases from V and 0 bases from J, with 15 bases in between. Germline V gives CDR1 MGHRA, CDR2 YSYEKL. CDR3 in DNA: TGCGCCAGCAGCGATCGTCAGGGCATGAGCACAGATACGCAGTATTTT. As protein: CASSDRQGMSTDTQYF.

The chain links TRBV7-6 to TRBJ1-3, with 7 bases lining up with TRBD1. This CDR3 has 15 residues. In germline, CDR1 is SGHVS, CDR2 FNYEAQ. The J segment lost 2 bases and the V segment lost 5 bases, leaving 6 bases of the junction unmatched. The CDR3, as DNA: TGTGCCAGCAGCCCTGGGACAGACGCTGGAAACACCATATATTTT. It codes for CASSPGTDAGNTIYF.

This chain links TRBV18 with TRBJ2-3; 9 positions agree with TRBD1. This CDR3 comprises 15 residues. V lost 5 bases to trimming and J lost 4 bases; unmatched junction nucleotides: 7. The germline V gene encodes CDR1 KGHSH and CDR2 LQKENI. The DNA for the CDR3 is TGTGCCAGCTCAACGGGACAGGGATGGTCAGATACGCAGTATTTT. This translates into CASSTGQGWSDTQYF.

The sample holds one count of this clone. CDR3 in DNA: TGTGCCAGCAGCTTAGGTCCGTCCGAGCAGTACTTC. Translating gives CASSLGPSEQYF. The chain carries TRBV7-9 and TRBJ2-5; D unclear. The J call is uncertain, as TRBJ2-7 better fits the DNA end. The CDR3 is 12 amino acids. Per germline, CDR1 SEHNR and CDR2 FQNEAQ (reference sequence).

This rearrangement joins TRBV28 to TRBJ2-5, with TRBD1 identical over 8 bases. Per germline, CDR1 MDHEN and CDR2 SYDVKM. The CDR3 consists of 19 residues. Trimming cost V 2 bases and J 1 base; bases outside gene matches: 15. CDR3 sequence reads: CASSLGPYLDRGTQETQYF. CDR3 bases: TGTGCCAGCAGTTTAGGACCCTATCTAGACAGGGGCACCCAAGAGACCCAGTACTTC.

J is TRBJ2-3 and V is TRBV10-3; D is uncertain. Germline CDR1 ENHRY, CDR2 SYGVKD. The CDR3 has 15 amino acids. Trimming shortened V by 3 bases and J by 0 bases, and 10 bases separated the two germline ends. CDR3 loop: CAISDLVSSTDTQYF. DNA for the CDR3: TGTGCCATCAGTGATTTAGTCTCCAGCACAGATACGCAGTATTTT.

This chain links TRBV6-5 with TRBJ2-2; D is perhaps TRBD1 (5 bases). Deletions cut 6 bases from V and 4 bases from J, with 9 bases between. Looked up from germline, CDR1 is MNHEY and CDR2 is SVGAGI. This CDR3 has 13 residues. CDR3: CASRGAATGELFF. As DNA, the CDR3 is TGTGCCAGCAGAGGGGCTGCCACCGGGGAGCTGTTTTTT.

The rearrangement uses TRBV28 and TRBJ2-5; 8 nucleotides line up with TRBD1. The better agreement between TRBJ2-7 and the DNA end casts doubt on the J call. Germline CDR1 is MDHEN and CDR2 is SYDVKM. The CDR3 runs to 14 residues. CDR3 loop: CASSSQGAGYEQYF. DNA of the CDR3: TGTGCCAGCAGTTCCCAGGGGGCAGGCTACGAGCAGTACTTC.

This sequence joins TRBV7-9 and TRBJ2-1; TRBD2 agrees at 7 bases. The junction had 7 bases not matched to a gene; V was cut back by 4 bases and J by 4 bases. CDR1 and CDR2 (germline): SEHNR, FQNEAQ (reference sequence). The CDR3 covers 15 residues. The CDR3 nucleotides read TGTGCCAGCAGCTACAGCGGGATGATATACAATGAGCAGTTCTTC. Its protein product is CASSYSGMIYNEQFF.

The rearrangement uses TRBV19 and TRBJ2-3; TRBD2 matches at 12 bases. The CDR3 has 16 residues. Germline V gene lookup returns CDR1 LNHDA and CDR2 SQIVND (reference sequence). The trim removed 9 bases at V and 2 bases at J, leaving 9 bases unmatched. As DNA, the CDR3 is TGTGCCAGCTCTGTTCTAGCGGGGGGGGACACAGATACGCAGTATTTT. This sequence encodes CASSVLAGGDTDTQYF. Supplemented by reference TRBV19 and TRBJ2-3, the full variable domain reads DGGITQSPKYLFRKEGQNVTLSCEQNLNHDAMYWYRQDPGQGLRLIYYSQIVNDFQKGDIAEGYSVSREKKESFPLTVTSAQKNPTAFYLCASSVLAGGDTDTQYFGPGTRLTVL.

The J gene is TRBJ2-7, the V gene TRBV6-1; 9 bases fit TRBD1. Looked up from germline, CDR1 is MNHNS and CDR2 is SASEGT. V shed 3 bases and J 3 bases; nucleotides not matched to a gene: 9. CDR3 size: 16 residues. The CDR3 sequence is CASSEGTGLKVYEQYV. The CDR3 coding sequence is TGTGCCAGCAGTGAGGGGACAGGGTTAAAGGTCTACGAGCAGTACGTC.

The chain carries TRBV11-3 and TRBJ2-7; 9 nucleotides match TRBD2. CDR1 SGHNT and CDR2 YENEEA come from the germline V gene. With V trimmed by 5 bases and J by 4 bases, 9 bases remained unmatched. CDR3 length equals 15 residues. DNA for the CDR3: TGTGCCAGCAGCCAGGTAGCGGGAGACGTGTACGAGCAGTACTTC. It translates to CASSQVAGDVYEQYF.

This chain links TRBV5-4 with TRBJ2-5; 10 bases match TRBD2. The J call is uncertain, as TRBJ2-7 better fits the DNA end. The CDR3 consists of 15 residues. Germline V gene data show CDR1 as SGHNT and CDR2 as YYREEE (reference sequence). The CDR3 coding sequence is TGTGCCAGCAGCTTGTCACTGGGACTAGCGCACGAGCAGTACTTC. As protein: CASSLSLGLAHEQYF.

The chain has TRBV28 and TRBJ2-1; 11 bases match TRBD2. The CDR3 has 14 residues. V trimming: 3 bases; J trimming: 6 bases; junction bases outside the gene matches: 1. Germline CDR1 MDHEN, CDR2 SYDVKM. The CDR3 is CASSFTSGSNEQFF. CDR3 DNA: TGTGCCAGCAGTTTCACTAGCGGGAGCAATGAGCAGTTCTTC.

As to this clone: At the DNA level, this CDR3 is encoded by other sequences in the same sample as well. J is TRBJ2-1 and V is TRBV9, with 11 bases lining up with TRBD2. V lost 0 bases to trimming and J lost 4 bases; unmatched junction nucleotides: 0. Germline CDR1 is SGDLS and CDR2 is YYNGEE. The CDR3 is made up of 15 amino acids. DNA for the CDR3: TGTGCCAGCAGCGTAGGACTAGCGGGGTACAATGAGCAGTTCTTC. Its protein is CASSVGLAGYNEQFF. Complete variable domain (other parts from reference TRBV9 and TRBJ2-1): DSGVTQTPKHLITATGQRVTLRCSPRSGDLSVYWYQQSLDQGLQFLIQYYNGEERAKGNILERFSAQQFPDLHSELNLSSLELGDSALYFCASSVGLAGYNEQFFGPGTRLTVL.

The V gene is TRBV27, the J gene TRBJ2-7; 7 nucleotides match TRBD2. The CDR3 spans 13 residues. Germline CDR1 reads MNHEY; CDR2 reads SMNVEV (reference sequence). After removal of 8 bases from V and 3 bases from J, the junction contained 7 bases not matched to a gene. The CDR3 nucleotides read TGTGCCAGCGGGAGGGCGCACAGCTACGAGCAGTACTTC. Translation gives CASGRAHSYEQYF.

The chain employs TRBV27 and TRBJ1-5; 9 bases line up with TRBD1. The CDR3 consists of 13 residues. The germline gives CDR1 MNHEY, CDR2 SMNVEV (reference sequence). Trimming cost V 8 bases and J 5 bases; bases outside gene matches: 4. The CDR3 loop is CASGQGLDQPQHF. The CDR3 coding sequence is TGTGCCAGCGGACAGGGGTTGGATCAGCCCCAGCATTTT.

This clone was seen a single time. The rearrangement joins TRBV27 to TRBJ1-1, with D possibly being TRBD1 (6 bases). In germline, CDR1 is MNHEY, CDR2 SMNVEV (reference sequence). V was trimmed by 3 bases and J by 1 base, leaving 9 bases between them. This CDR3 is 14 amino acids long. The CDR3 coding sequence is TGTGCCAGCAGTTTCGGACAGCCGAACACTGAAGCTTTCTTT. Its translation is CASSFGQPNTEAFF.

V gene TRBV30 combines with J gene TRBJ1-2; TRBD1 is a possible D gene (6 bases). The CDR3 extends over 15 amino acids. Germline V lookup: CDR1 GTSNPN, CDR2 SVGIG (reference sequence). Trimming removed 2 bases at V and 5 bases at J, with 18 bases between. The CDR3 DNA follows: TGTGCCTGGAGTTCCCCCACAGGGCCTGGATATGGCTACACCTTC. Residues: CAWSSPTGPGYGYTF. Together with reference TRBV30 and TRBJ1-2, the CDR3 gives the full variable domain: SQTIHQWPATLVQPVGSPLSLECTVEGTSNPNLYWYRQAAGRGLQLLFYSVGIGQISSEVPQNLSASRPQDRQFILSSKKLLLSDSGFYLCAWSSPTGPGYGYTFGSGTRLTVV.